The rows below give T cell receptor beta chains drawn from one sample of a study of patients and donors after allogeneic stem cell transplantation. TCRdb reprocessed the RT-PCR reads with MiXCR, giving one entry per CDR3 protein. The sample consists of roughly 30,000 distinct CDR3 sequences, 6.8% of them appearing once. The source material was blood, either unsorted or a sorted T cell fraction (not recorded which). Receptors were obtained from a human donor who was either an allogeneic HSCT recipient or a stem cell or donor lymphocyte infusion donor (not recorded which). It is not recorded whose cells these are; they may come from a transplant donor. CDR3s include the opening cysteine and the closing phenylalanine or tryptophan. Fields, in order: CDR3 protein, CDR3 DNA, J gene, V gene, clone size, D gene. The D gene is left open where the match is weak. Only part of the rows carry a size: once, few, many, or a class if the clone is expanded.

CDR3: CAISESGYTEAFF
DNA: TGTGCCATCAGTGAGTCAGGGTACACTGAAGCTTTCTTT
J: TRBJ1-1
V: TRBV10-3
size: many
D: .

CDR3: CASSYTGPSYEQYF
DNA: TGTGCCAGCAGTTACACCGGGCCCTCCTACGAGCAGTACTTC
J: TRBJ2-7
V: TRBV6-2/TRBV6-3
size: many
D: .

CDR3: CASTPGGRNTEAFF
DNA: TGTGCCAGCACACCAGGGGGCAGAAACACTGAAGCTTTCTTT
J: TRBJ1-1
V: TRBV12-3/TRBV12-4
size: many
D: TRBD1

CDR3: CASSLVVGASGRAEQFF
DNA: TGTGCCAGCAGCTTAGTGGTGGGAGCTAGCGGGAGGGCCGAGCAGTTCTTC
J: TRBJ2-1
V: TRBV11-3
size: few
D: TRBD2

CDR3: CASSQDRVLRAQYF
DNA: TGTGCCAGCAGCCAAGATCGAGTTCTGAGGGCGCAGTATTTT
J: TRBJ2-3
V: TRBV14
size: .
D: .

CDR3: CASSRGLAGGAEQFF
DNA: TGCGCCAGCAGCCGAGGACTAGCGGGAGGAGCTGAGCAGTTCTTC
J: TRBJ2-1
V: TRBV5-1
size: few
D: TRBD2

CDR3: CASSFDWTVNTEAFF
DNA: TGTGCCAGCAGCTTCGACTGGACGGTGAACACTGAAGCTTTCTTT
J: TRBJ1-1
V: TRBV7-6
size: .
D: .

CDR3: CASSQPLGQVPLKQYF
DNA: TGTGCCAGCAGCCAACCCCTGGGACAGGTCCCTTTAAAGCAGTACTTC
J: TRBJ2-7
V: TRBV4-2
size: few
D: TRBD1

CDR3: CASSLPGSGDTQYF
DNA: TGCGCCAGCAGCTTGCCCGGTTCCGGGGATACGCAGTATTTT
J: TRBJ2-3
V: TRBV5-1
size: few
D: .

CDR3: CASSRTGGQETQYF
DNA: TGTGCCAGCAGCCGAACGGGCGGACAAGAGACCCAGTACTTC
J: TRBJ2-5
V: TRBV7-3
size: few
D: .

CDR3: CANLKTVYYGYTF
DNA: TGTGCCAACCTAAAGACAGTGTACTATGGCTACACCTTC
J: TRBJ1-2
V: TRBV6-2/TRBV6-3
size: many
D: .

CDR3: CASSGPTALNTEAFF
DNA: TGTGCCAGCAGTGGACCGACAGCCTTGAACACTGAAGCTTTCTTT
J: TRBJ1-1
V: TRBV2
size: many
D: .

CDR3: CASSPGLDNEQFF
DNA: TGTGCCAGCTCACCAGGGCTGGACAATGAGCAGTTCTTC
J: TRBJ2-1
V: TRBV18
size: few
D: .

CDR3: CSVYTGELFF
DNA: TGCAGCGTCTACACCGGGGAGCTGTTTTTT
J: TRBJ2-2
V: TRBV29-1
size: many
D: .

CDR3: CSARDRTATGELFF
DNA: TGCAGTGCTAGAGATCGAACAGCCACCGGGGAGCTGTTTTTT
J: TRBJ2-2
V: TRBV20-1
size: many
D: .

CDR3: CASSLFDTQYF
DNA: TGTGCCAGCAGTTTGTTTGACACCCAGTACTTC
J: TRBJ2-5
V: TRBV12-3/TRBV12-4
size: few
D: .

CDR3: CASSLHRATGELFF
DNA: TGTGCCAGCAGCTTGCACAGGGCTACCGGGGAGCTGTTTTTT
J: TRBJ2-2
V: TRBV7-9
size: many
D: .

CDR3: CASSPGLAGTQEEQYF
DNA: TGTGCCAGCAGCCCAGGGCTAGCGGGGACCCAAGAGGAGCAGTACTTC
J: TRBJ2-7
V: TRBV12-3/TRBV12-4
size: few
D: TRBD2

CDR3: CSARRAGAKGNIQYF
DNA: TGCAGTGCTAGGCGAGCGGGAGCTAAAGGGAACATTCAGTACTTC
J: TRBJ2-4
V: TRBV20-1
size: few
D: TRBD2

CDR3: CASSRGQRETQYF
DNA: TGTGCCAGCAGCCGGGGCCAGAGGGAGACCCAGTACTTC
J: TRBJ2-5
V: TRBV7-9
size: few
D: .

CDR3: CAISGDARTESAYEQYF
DNA: TGTGCCATCAGTGGGGATGCTAGGACTGAATCTGCCTACGAGCAGTACTTC
J: TRBJ2-7
V: TRBV10-3
size: many
D: .

CDR3: CASISVINEQFF
DNA: TGTGCCAGCATATCTGTTATCAATGAGCAGTTCTTC
J: TRBJ2-1
V: TRBV21-1
size: few
D: .

CDR3: CASSLPRETNEQFF
DNA: TGTGCCAGCAGCTTACCTCGGGAAACAAATGAGCAGTTCTTC
J: TRBJ2-1
V: TRBV7-9
size: .
D: .

CDR3: CASSPLETQYF
DNA: TGTGCCAGCAGCCCGTTAGAGACCCAGTACTTC
J: TRBJ2-5
V: TRBV7-2
size: many
D: .

CDR3: CAISDLSYEQYF
DNA: TGTGCCATCAGTGATTTAAGCTACGAGCAGTACTTC
J: TRBJ2-7
V: TRBV10-3
size: many
D: .

CDR3: CSATVLWENTEAFF
DNA: TGCAGCGCCACGGTTCTGTGGGAGAACACTGAAGCTTTCTTT
J: TRBJ1-1
V: TRBV29-1
size: many
D: .

CDR3: CASSLGLAGTYEQYF
DNA: TGTGCCAGCAGCTTGGGACTAGCGGGAACCTACGAGCAGTACTTC
J: TRBJ2-7
V: TRBV5-8
size: many
D: TRBD2

CDR3: CASSFTGRADQPQHF
DNA: TGTGCCAGCAGTTTCACAGGGCGGGCGGATCAGCCCCAGCATTTT
J: TRBJ1-5
V: TRBV27
size: many
D: .

CDR3: CASSLGHREQFF
DNA: TGCGCCAGCAGCTTGGGACACAGGGAGCAGTTCTTC
J: TRBJ2-1
V: TRBV5-1
size: many
D: .

CDR3: CATSDIRAPRTGELFF
DNA: TGTGCCACCAGTGATATCCGGGCGCCGAGAACCGGGGAGCTGTTTTTT
J: TRBJ2-2
V: TRBV24-1
size: many
D: .

CDR3: CASSQDWGASLRGYTF
DNA: TGTGCCAGCAGCCAAGATTGGGGGGCCTCCTTGAGGGGCTACACCTTC
J: TRBJ1-2
V: TRBV4-2
size: many
D: .

CDR3: CASSSGPTYEQYF
DNA: TGTGCCAGCAGTTCGGGACCTACCTACGAGCAGTACTTC
J: TRBJ2-7
V: TRBV28
size: many
D: .

CDR3: CASSWGQGNTEAFF
DNA: TGTGCCAGCAGCTGGGGACAGGGAAACACTGAAGCTTTCTTT
J: TRBJ1-1
V: TRBV5-5
size: many
D: TRBD1

CDR3: CASSPSPLNEQFF
DNA: TGTGCCAGCAGCCCTAGCCCGTTAAATGAGCAGTTCTTC
J: TRBJ2-1
V: TRBV7-9
size: many
D: .

CDR3: CATSRGQFNSPLHF
DNA: TGTGCCACCAGCCGGGGACAGTTTAATTCACCCCTCCACTTT
J: TRBJ1-6
V: TRBV15
size: medium-sized
D: TRBD1

CDR3: CASSLWGSGNEQFF
DNA: TGTGCCAGCAGTTTGTGGGGGTCAGGGAATGAGCAGTTCTTC
J: TRBJ2-1
V: TRBV27
size: .
D: .

CDR3: CASSLVRMDSSSYNSPLHF
DNA: TGTGCCAGCAGCTTAGTGAGAATGGACAGCAGCTCCTATAATTCACCCCTCCACTTT
J: TRBJ1-6
V: TRBV7-8
size: many
D: .

CDR3: CASSDGWGGTNYGYTF
DNA: TGTGCCAGCAGCGATGGTTGGGGGGGAACTAACTATGGCTACACCTTC
J: TRBJ1-2
V: TRBV7-9
size: large
D: .

CDR3: CASSLVSGSSDTQYF
DNA: TGTGCCAGCAGCTTAGTTTCTGGGAGTTCAGATACGCAGTATTTT
J: TRBJ2-3
V: TRBV7-6
size: many
D: .

CDR3: CASSRRAGRATDTQYF
DNA: TGTGCCAGCAGTCGTAGAGCGGGAAGAGCGACAGATACGCAGTATTTT
J: TRBJ2-3
V: TRBV12-3/TRBV12-4
size: many
D: TRBD2

CDR3: CASRSEGSTYEQYF
DNA: TGTGCCAGCAGGTCGGAAGGGTCCACCTACGAGCAGTACTTC
J: TRBJ2-7
V: TRBV28
size: .
D: .

CDR3: CASSSKTSGSSYNEQFF
DNA: TGTGCCAGCAGCTCCAAAACTAGCGGGAGTTCCTACAATGAGCAGTTCTTC
J: TRBJ2-1
V: TRBV7-9
size: few
D: TRBD2

CDR3: CASSLGGLKGAVKFF
DNA: TGCGCCAGCAGCCTCGGAGGTCTCAAGGGGGCTGTTAAGTTCTTC
J: TRBJ2-1
V: TRBV5-1
size: few
D: TRBD1

CDR3: CASSLVGGQGLREQYF
DNA: TGTGCCAGCAGCTTAGTAGGGGGACAGGGACTCAGAGAGCAGTACTTC
J: TRBJ2-7
V: TRBV7-9
size: few
D: TRBD1

CDR3: CASESGTATDTQYF
DNA: TGTGCCAGTGAGTCCGGGACAGCAACAGATACGCAGTATTTT
J: TRBJ2-3
V: TRBV7-9
size: few
D: TRBD1

CDR3: CSATEREYYNEQFF
DNA: TGCAGTGCTACCGAGCGGGAGTATTACAATGAGCAGTTCTTC
J: TRBJ2-1
V: TRBV20-1
size: few
D: TRBD2

CDR3: CASSLRQGFPSEQYF
DNA: TGTGCCAGCAGTTTACGACAGGGCTTTCCTTCCGAGCAGTACTTC
J: TRBJ2-7
V: TRBV12-3/TRBV12-4
size: many
D: TRBD1